This record looks at one T cell receptor beta chain sequence and its context. V shed 5 bases and J shed 0 bases, with 5 bases lying between them. The CDR3 contains 13 residues. The germline V gene encodes CDR1 SEHNR and CDR2 FQNEAQ (reference sequence). The data were taken from a study of control samples from healthy donors and cancer patients. Produced via immunoSEQ multiplex PCR; TCRdb's table is partial and in-frame only. The profile shows about 70,000 clones, 84% of them singletons. The receptor comes from a man aged 45 to 65 in good health. Sequencing used blood. The gene calls are TRBV7-9 and TRBJ1-3; D gene unclear. The CDR3 DNA reads as TGTGCCAGCAGCACTTACTCTGGAAACACCATATATTTT. Encoded protein: CASSTYSGNTIYF.